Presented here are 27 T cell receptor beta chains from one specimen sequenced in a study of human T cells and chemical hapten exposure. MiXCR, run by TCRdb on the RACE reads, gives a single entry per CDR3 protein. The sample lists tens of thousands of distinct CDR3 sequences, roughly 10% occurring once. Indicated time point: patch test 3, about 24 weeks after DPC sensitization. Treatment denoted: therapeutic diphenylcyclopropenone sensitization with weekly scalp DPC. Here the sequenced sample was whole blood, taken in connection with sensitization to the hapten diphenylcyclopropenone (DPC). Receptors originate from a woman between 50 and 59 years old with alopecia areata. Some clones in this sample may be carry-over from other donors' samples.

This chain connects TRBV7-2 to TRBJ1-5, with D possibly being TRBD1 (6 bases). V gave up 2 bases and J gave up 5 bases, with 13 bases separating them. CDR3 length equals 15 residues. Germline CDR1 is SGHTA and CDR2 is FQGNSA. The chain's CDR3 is CASSLLGGRDQPQHF. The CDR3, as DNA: TGTGCCAGCAGCTTACTAGGGGGAAGGGATCAGCCCCAGCATTTT.

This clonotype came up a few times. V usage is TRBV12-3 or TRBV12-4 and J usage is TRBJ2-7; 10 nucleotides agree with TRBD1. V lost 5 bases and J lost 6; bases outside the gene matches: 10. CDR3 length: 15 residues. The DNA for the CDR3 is TGTGCCAGCAGTCTGCCCGGGACAGGGGATCGCGAGCAGTACTTC. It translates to CASSLPGTGDREQYF.

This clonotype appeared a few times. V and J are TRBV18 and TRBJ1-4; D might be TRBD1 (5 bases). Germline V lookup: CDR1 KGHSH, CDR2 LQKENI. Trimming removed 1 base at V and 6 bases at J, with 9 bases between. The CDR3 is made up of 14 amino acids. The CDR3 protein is CASSPRRGDEKLFF. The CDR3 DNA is TGTGCCAGCTCACCACGACGGGGGGATGAAAAACTGTTTTTT.

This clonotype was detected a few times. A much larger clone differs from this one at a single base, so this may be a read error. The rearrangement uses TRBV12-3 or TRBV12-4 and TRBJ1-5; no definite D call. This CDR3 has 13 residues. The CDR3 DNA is TGTGCCAGCAGTTTAGACATTTATCAGTCCCAGCATTTT. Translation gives CASSLDIYQSQHF.

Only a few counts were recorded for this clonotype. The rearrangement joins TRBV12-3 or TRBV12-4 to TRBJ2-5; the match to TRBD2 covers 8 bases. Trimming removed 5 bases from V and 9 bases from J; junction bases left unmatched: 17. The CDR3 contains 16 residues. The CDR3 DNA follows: TGTGCCAGCAGTAGCCGATATGGACTAGCCGAAATGGCCCAGTACTTC. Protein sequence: CASSSRYGLAEMAQYF.

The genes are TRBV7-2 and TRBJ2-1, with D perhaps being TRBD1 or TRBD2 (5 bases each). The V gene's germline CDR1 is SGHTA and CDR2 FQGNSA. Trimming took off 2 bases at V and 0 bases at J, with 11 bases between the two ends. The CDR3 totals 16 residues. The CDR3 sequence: CASSLRWGSSYNEQFF. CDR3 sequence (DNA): TGTGCCAGCAGCTTACGTTGGGGGAGCTCCTACAATGAGCAGTTCTTC.

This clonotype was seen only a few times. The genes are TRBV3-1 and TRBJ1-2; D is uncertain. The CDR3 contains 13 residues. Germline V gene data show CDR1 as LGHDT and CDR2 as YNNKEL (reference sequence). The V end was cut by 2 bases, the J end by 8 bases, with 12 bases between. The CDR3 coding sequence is TGTGCCAGCAGCCAAACAGACTTGGGAGGCTACACCTTC. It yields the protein CASSQTDLGGYTF.

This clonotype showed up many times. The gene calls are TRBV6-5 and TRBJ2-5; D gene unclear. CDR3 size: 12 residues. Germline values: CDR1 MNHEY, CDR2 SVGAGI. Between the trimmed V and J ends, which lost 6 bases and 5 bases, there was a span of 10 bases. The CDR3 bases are TGTGCCAGCAGATCGGGTGGGGAGACCCAGTACTTC. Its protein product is CASRSGGETQYF.

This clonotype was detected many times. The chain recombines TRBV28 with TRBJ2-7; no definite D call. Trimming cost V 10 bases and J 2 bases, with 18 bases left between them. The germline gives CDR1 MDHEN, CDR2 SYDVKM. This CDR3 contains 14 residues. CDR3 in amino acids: CATIPRVATYEQYF. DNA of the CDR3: TGTGCCACCATTCCCCGGGTCGCAACCTACGAGCAGTACTTC.

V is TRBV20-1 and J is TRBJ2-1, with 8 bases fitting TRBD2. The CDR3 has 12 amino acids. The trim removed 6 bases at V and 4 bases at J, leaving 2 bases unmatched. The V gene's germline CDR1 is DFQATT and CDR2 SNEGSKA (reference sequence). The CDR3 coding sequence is TGCAGTGCACTAGCGGTATACAATGAGCAGTTCTTC. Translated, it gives CSALAVYNEQFF.

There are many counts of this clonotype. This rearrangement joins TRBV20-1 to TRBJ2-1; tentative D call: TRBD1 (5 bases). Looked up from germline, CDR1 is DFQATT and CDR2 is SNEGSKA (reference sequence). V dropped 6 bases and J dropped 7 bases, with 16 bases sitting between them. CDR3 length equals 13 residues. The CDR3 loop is CSAPRDSFNEQFF. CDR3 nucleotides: TGCAGTGCCCCCAGAGACAGTTTTAATGAGCAGTTCTTC.

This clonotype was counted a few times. CDR3 region: CASRGVGAEAFF. In DNA, the CDR3 is TGCGCCAGCAGAGGAGTCGGGGCTGAAGCTTTCTTT. The rearrangement links TRBV10-1 to TRBJ1-1; D is unclear. Germline V CDR1 and CDR2: WNHNN, SYGVQD (reference sequence). The length of the CDR3 is 12 residues. The V end lost 6 bases, the J end lost 6 bases, and 11 bases lay between the germline ends.

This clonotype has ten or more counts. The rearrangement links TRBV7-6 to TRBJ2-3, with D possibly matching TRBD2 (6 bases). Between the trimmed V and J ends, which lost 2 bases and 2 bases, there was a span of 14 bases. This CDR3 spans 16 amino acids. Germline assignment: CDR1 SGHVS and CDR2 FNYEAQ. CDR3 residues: CASSLTPSGLTDTQYF. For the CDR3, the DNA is TGTGCCAGCAGCTTAACCCCCAGCGGGCTCACAGATACGCAGTATTTT.

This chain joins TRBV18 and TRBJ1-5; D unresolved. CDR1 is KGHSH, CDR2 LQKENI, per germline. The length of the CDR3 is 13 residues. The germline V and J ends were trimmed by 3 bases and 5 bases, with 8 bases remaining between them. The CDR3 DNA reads TGTGCCAGCTCACCGAGTAATGATCAGCCCCAGCATTTT. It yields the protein CASSPSNDQPQHF.

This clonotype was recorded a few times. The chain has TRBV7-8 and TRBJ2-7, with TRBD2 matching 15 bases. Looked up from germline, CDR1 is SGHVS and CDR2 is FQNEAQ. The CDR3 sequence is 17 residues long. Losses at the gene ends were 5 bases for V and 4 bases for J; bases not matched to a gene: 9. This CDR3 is CASSHEGGLAGGYEQYF. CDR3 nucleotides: TGTGCCAGCAGCCATGAGGGGGGACTAGCGGGAGGATACGAGCAGTACTTC.

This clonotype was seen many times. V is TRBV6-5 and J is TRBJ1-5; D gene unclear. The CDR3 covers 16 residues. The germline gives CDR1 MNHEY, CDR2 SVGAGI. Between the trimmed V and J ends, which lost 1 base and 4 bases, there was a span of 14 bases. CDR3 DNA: TGTGCCAGCAGTTACTTAGCCCCACCGGGAAATCAGCCCCAGCATTTT. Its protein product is CASSYLAPPGNQPQHF.

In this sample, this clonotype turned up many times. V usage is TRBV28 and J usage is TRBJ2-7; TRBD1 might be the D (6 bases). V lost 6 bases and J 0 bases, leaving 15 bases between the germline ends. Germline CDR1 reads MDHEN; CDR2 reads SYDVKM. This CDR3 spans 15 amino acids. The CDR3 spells CASSTAQDSSYEQYF. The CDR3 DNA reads TGTGCCAGCAGCACCGCCCAGGACAGCTCCTACGAGCAGTACTTC.

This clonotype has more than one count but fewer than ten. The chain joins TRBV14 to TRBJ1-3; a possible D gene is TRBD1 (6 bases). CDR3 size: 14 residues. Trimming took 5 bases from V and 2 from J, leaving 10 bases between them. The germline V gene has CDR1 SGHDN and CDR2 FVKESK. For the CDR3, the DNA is TGTGCCAGCAGCGACAGGTTCACTGGAAACACCATATATTTT. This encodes CASSDRFTGNTIYF.

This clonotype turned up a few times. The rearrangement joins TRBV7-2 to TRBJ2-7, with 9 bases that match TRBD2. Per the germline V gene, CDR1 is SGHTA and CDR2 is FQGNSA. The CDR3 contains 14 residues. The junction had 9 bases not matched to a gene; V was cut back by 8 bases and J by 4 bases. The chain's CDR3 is CASSQRGAVYEQYF. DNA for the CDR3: TGTGCCAGCTCCCAGCGGGGGGCAGTATACGAGCAGTACTTC.

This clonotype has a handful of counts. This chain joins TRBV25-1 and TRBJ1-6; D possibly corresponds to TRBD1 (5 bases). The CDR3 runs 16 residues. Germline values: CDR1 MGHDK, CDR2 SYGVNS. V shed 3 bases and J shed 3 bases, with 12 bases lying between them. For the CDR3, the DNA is TGTGCCAGCAGTGAGTCAACAGGAATCTATAATTCACCCCTCCACTTT. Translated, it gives CASSESTGIYNSPLHF.

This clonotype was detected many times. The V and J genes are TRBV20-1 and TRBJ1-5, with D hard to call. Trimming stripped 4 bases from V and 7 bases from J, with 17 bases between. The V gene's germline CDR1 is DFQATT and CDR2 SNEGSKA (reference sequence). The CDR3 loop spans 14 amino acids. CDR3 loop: CSATRTGIEQPQHF. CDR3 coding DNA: TGCAGTGCTACTAGAACGGGGATAGAGCAGCCCCAGCATTTT.

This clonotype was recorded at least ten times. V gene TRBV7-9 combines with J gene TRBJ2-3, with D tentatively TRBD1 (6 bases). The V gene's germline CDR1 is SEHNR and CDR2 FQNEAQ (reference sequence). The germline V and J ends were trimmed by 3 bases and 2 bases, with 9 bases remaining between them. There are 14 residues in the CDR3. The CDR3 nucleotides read TGTGCCAGCAGCTTGGGGGCCTTCACAGATACGCAGTATTTT. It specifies CASSLGAFTDTQYF.

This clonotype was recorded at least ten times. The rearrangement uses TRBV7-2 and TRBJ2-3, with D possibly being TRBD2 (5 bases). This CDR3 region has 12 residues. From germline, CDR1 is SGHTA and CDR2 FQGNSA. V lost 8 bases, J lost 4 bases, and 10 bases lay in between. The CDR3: CASSDYADTQYF. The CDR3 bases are TGTGCCAGCTCCGACTACGCAGATACGCAGTATTTT.

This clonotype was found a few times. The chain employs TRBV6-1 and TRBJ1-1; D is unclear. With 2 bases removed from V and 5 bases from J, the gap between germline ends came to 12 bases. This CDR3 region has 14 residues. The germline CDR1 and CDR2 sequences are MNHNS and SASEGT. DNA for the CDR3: TGTGCCAGCAGTGAATTTCCTACGGGTACTGAAGCTTTCTTT. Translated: CASSEFPTGTEAFF.

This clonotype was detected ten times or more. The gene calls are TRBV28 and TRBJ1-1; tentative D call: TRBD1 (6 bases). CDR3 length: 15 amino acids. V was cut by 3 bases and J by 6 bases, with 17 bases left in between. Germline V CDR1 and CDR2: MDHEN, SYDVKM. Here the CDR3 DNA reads TGTGCCAGCAGTTTCTTACAGGGCTTCCGGGCTGAAGCTTTCTTT. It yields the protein CASSFLQGFRAEAFF.

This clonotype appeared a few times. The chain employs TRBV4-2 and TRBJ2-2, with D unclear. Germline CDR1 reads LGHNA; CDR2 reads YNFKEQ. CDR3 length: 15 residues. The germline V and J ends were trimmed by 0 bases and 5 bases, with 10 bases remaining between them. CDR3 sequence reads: CASSQDGPTTGELFF. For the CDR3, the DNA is TGTGCCAGCAGCCAAGACGGACCGACAACCGGGGAGCTGTTTTTT.

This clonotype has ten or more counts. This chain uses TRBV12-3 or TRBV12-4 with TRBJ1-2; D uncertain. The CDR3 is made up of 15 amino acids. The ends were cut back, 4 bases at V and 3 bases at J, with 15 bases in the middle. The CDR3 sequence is CASSYTEGGDYGYTF. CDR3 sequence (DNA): TGTGCCAGCAGTTACACAGAGGGCGGAGACTATGGCTACACCTTC.